One sample yielded the 11 T cell receptor beta chains listed below, sequenced in a study of blood T cell repertoires in COVID-19. Repertoires were generated with immunoSEQ multiplex PCR, while TCRdb's copy carries only in-frame clones and drops some. Counted here are some 320,000 clones, roughly 90% occurring once; the ten biggest clones make up 5.2%. The sample was PBMCs or T cells enriched from blood (not recorded which). The receptors derive from a man in his sixties who had recovered from COVID-19.

The chain carries TRBV30 and TRBJ2-3; a possible D gene is TRBD2 (6 bases). Germline V gives CDR1 GTSNPN, CDR2 SVGIG (reference sequence). V was clipped by 3 bases and J by 2 bases, with 15 bases between them. The CDR3 is 15 amino acids. CDR3 protein: CAWRQTGLSTDTQYF. The CDR3 region has the DNA TGTGCCTGGAGGCAGACGGGACTCTCCACAGATACGCAGTATTTT.

The chain links TRBV25-1 to TRBJ2-3; TRBD2 agrees at 8 bases. The germline V gene has CDR1 MGHDK and CDR2 SYGVNS. This CDR3 contains 17 residues. V trimming: 2 bases; J trimming: 1 base; junction bases outside the gene matches: 8. The CDR3 nucleotides are TGTGCCAGCAGTGAACTAGGTAGCGGGACTGGCACAGATACGCAGTATTTT. Translation gives CASSELGSGTGTDTQYF. The entire variable domain, with the rest obtained from reference TRBV25-1 and TRBJ2-3, is as follows: EADIYQTPRYLVIGTGKKITLECSQTMGHDKMYWYQQDPGMELHLIHYSYGVNSTEKGDLSSESTVSRIRTEHFPLTLESARPSHTSQYLCASSELGSGTGTDTQYFGPGTRLTVL.

The rearrangement links TRBV4-1 to TRBJ2-3; weak D call: TRBD1 (5 bases). This CDR3 is 14 amino acids long. Trimming pared 5 bases from V and 3 bases from J, leaving 12 bases between. Germline CDR1 reads MGHRA; CDR2 reads YSYEKL. CDR3 sequence: CASSELDRTDTQYF. DNA of the CDR3: TGCGCCAGCAGCGAATTAGACAGAACAGATACGCAGTATTTT.

The V gene is TRBV24-1, the J gene TRBJ2-1; 10 bases fit TRBD2. After removal of 7 bases from V and 7 bases from J, the junction contained 9 bases not matched to a gene. The CDR3 length is 15 residues. Germline values: CDR1 KGHDR, CDR2 SFDVKD. CDR3 sequence: CATSDTSGTQNEQFF. The CDR3 coding sequence is TGTGCCACCAGCGACACTAGCGGGACCCAAAATGAGCAGTTCTTC.

The chain joins TRBV3-1 (or the pseudogene TRBV3-2) to TRBJ2-7, with TRBD2 matching 8 bases. The CDR3 runs 13 residues. V shed 8 bases and J 0 bases; nucleotides not matched to a gene: 3. In germline, CDR1 is LGHDT, CDR2 YNNKEL (reference sequence). Here the CDR3 reads CASRGGSSYEQYF. The DNA for the CDR3 is TGTGCCAGCCGGGGGGGGAGCTCCTACGAGCAGTACTTC.

The J gene is TRBJ2-7, the V gene TRBV11-2; tentatively, D is TRBD1 (5 bases). The CDR3 is 14 residues long. Germline lookup yields CDR1 SGHAT and CDR2 FQNNGV. With 1 base removed from V and 5 bases from J, the gap between germline ends came to 12 bases. CDR3 protein: CASSLVGRVNEQYF. For the CDR3, the DNA is TGTGCCAGCAGCTTAGTGGGCAGGGTCAACGAGCAGTACTTC.

The gene calls are TRBV5-1 and TRBJ2-1, with D possibly matching TRBD1 (6 bases). CDR3 length equals 14 residues. Germline values: CDR1 SGHRS, CDR2 YFSETQ. V dropped 4 bases and J dropped 2 bases, with 10 bases sitting between them. CDR3 DNA sequence: TGCGCCAGCAGCAGACAGGTTACCTACAATGAGCAGTTCTTC. Protein product: CASSRQVTYNEQFF.

The chain is built from TRBV28 and TRBJ2-2, with TRBD2 matching over 10 bases. V dropped 6 bases and J dropped 4; count of bases not matched to a gene: 5. The CDR3 has 15 amino acids. Germline lookup yields CDR1 MDHEN and CDR2 SYDVKM. CDR3: CASRTGTSATGELFF. The CDR3 coding sequence is TGTGCCAGCAGGACCGGGACTAGCGCCACCGGGGAGCTGTTTTTT. The full variable domain, rest sourced from reference TRBV28 and TRBJ2-2, is DVKVTQSSRYLVKRTGEKVFLECVQDMDHENMFWYRQDPGLGLRLIYFSYDVKMKEKGDIPEGYSVSREKKERFSLILESASTNQTSMYLCASRTGTSATGELFFGEGSRLTVL.

The chain links TRBV7-3 to TRBJ2-5, with 10 bases lining up with TRBD2. The CDR3 contains 14 residues. Germline trimming cut 5 bases from V and 4 bases from J; bases unmatched to any gene: 4. The germline CDR1 and CDR2 sequences are SGHTA and FQGTGA. CDR3 in amino acids: CASSRSGRGETQYF. The CDR3 nucleotides read TGTGCCAGCAGCAGAAGCGGGAGGGGAGAGACCCAGTACTTC.

The CDR3 loop is CASSRGDRDSDTQYF. Written as DNA, the CDR3 is TGCGCCAGCAGCCGAGGGGACAGAGATTCAGATACGCAGTATTTT. The chain links TRBV4-3 to TRBJ2-3; TRBD1 matches 7 bases. The germline CDR1 and CDR2 sequences are LGHNA and YSLEER. Trimming removed 4 bases from V and 4 bases from J; junction bases left unmatched: 8. The CDR3 length is 15 residues.

The rearrangement links TRBV2 to TRBJ1-5, with D tentatively TRBD1 (5 bases). The CDR3 runs to 13 residues. CDR1 and CDR2 from the germline V gene are SNHLY and FYNNEI. Trimming cost V 10 bases and J 7 bases, with 17 bases left between them. The CDR3 DNA reads as TGTGCCACCTCGGGGGTCAGGGACCAGCCCCAGCATTTT. Residues: CATSGVRDQPQHF. The whole variable domain, remainder taken from reference TRBV2 and TRBJ1-5, is EPEVTQTPSHQVTQMGQEVILRCVPISNHLYFYWYRQILGQKVEFLVSFYNNEISEKSEIFDDQFSVERPDGSNFTLKIRSTKLEDSAMYFCATSGVRDQPQHFGDGTRLSIL.